This T cell receptor (beta chain) was recovered during a study of T-cell memory formation after mild COVID-19. The CDR3 is 12 residues long. The V and J ends lost 3 bases and 5 bases respectively, with 7 bases between them. Per the germline V gene, CDR1 is DFQATT and CDR2 is SNEGSKA (reference sequence). TCRdb re-derived calls from the 5' RACE reads in MiXCR, one entry per CDR3 protein. The sample has about 360,000 distinct CDR3 sequences; roughly 13% are singletons. The rearrangement uses TRBV20-1 and TRBJ2-2; tentatively, D is TRBD2 (5 bases). Sequenced input: PBMCs or a T cell subset sorted from them (not recorded which). The clonotype was recovered from a man aged 18 to 29 who had mild COVID-19 (a few samples of this study predate the infection). Cell type and time point are not known. This CDR3 reads CSASPGTGELFF. In nucleotides, the CDR3 is TGCAGTGCTAGCCCGGGAACCGGGGAGCTGTTTTTT.